This T cell receptor (beta chain) was found in a study of CD8+ T cells in alopecia areata. Findings and limits, study-wide: Higher clonality and more expanded CD8+ clones appeared in lesional than normal scalp.

V was pared by 6 bases and J by 6 bases, with 6 bases of the junction left unmatched. This CDR3 comprises 13 residues. Germline loops: CDR1 MNHEY, CDR2 SMNVEV (reference sequence). Once RNA had been extracted, it was reverse transcribed into cDNA to act as the sequencing template. Data came from immunoSEQ multiplex PCR; TCRdb stores just in-frame clones and leaves some out. The sample has roughly 180,000 clones; 50% to 60% are singletons. A note on this clone: Its specificity is not known.

Described treatment: oral pan-JAK inhibitor, 5-10 mg twice daily. From alopecia areata patients, lesional scalp punch biopsies and peripheral blood were collected. The TCR sequence derives from a human donor with alopecia areata. This specimen was CD4+ T cells sorted from blood, taken at week 4, from a patient treated with tofacitinib. The chain combines TRBV27 with TRBJ1-2; 8 bases align to TRBD1. CDR3 DNA sequence: TGTGCCAGCAGAACGACAGGGGATCATGGCTACACCTTC. As protein: CASRTTGDHGYTF.